This T cell receptor beta chain was retrieved from a study of beta chain features in type 1 diabetes. Study-level points and caveats: Among patients with Type 1 diabetes, TCRB CDR3s were moderately but significantly shorter in every one of the four CD4+ subsets.

CDR1 and CDR2 from the germline V gene are MDHEN and SYDVKM. The CDR3 has 13 amino acids. The V gene lost 5 bases and the J gene lost 1 base, with 8 bases spanning the gap. Expressed TCRB transcripts were sequenced because the isolated RNA had all been reverse transcribed beforehand. Sequenced by immunoSEQ multiplex PCR; TCRdb stores in-frame clones only, minus some. The data hold 200,000 to 300,000 clones, with approximately 11% observed a single time. This clone was seen only a few times. Its antigen is not identified. This sequence originates from a man aged 30 to 45 with type 1 diabetes. The sequenced material came from naive CD4+ T cells from blood. This chain connects TRBV28 to TRBJ2-5; TRBD2 might be the D (5 bases). CDR3 bases: TGTGCCAGCAGTCTCGGGGTCCAAGAGACCCAGTACTTC. This codes for CASSLGVQETQYF.